This T cell receptor beta chain was identified during a study of T cells expressing NK-cell markers. Looking at the study overall: CD3+CD56+NKG2C+, CD3+CD56+NKG2C- and CD3+CD56-NKG2C+ T cells, once sorted, supplied the TCR beta repertoires. Seven of the eight sequenced donors were HCMV-seropositive; one was seronegative. Study-wide results and caveats: Dominance of the CD3+CD56-NKG2C+ fraction by these clonotypes also held in a handful of donors.

Turning to this clonotype: Its target is not known.

Template switching by 5'RACE with UMIs generated the TCR beta cDNA. With the 5' RACE reads reprocessed, TCRdb shows one record per CDR3 protein and no DNA. With around 260,000 distinct CDR3 sequences in the sample, the ten largest clones hold more than 3.5%. The CDR3 runs to 13 residues. The rearrangement links TRBV12-3 or TRBV12-4 to TRBJ2-1. This TCR was sampled from a woman aged 18-70 years in good health. What was sequenced was blood T cells: a sorted CD56 or NKG2C T cell subset, CD4+ or CD8+ T cells, or bulk PBMC T cells (not recorded which). The CDR3: CASSLARYTEQFF.